This T cell receptor beta chain was recorded in a study of shared clonotypes between healthy human individuals. Whole-study findings and limits: Researchers sampled blood only, noting tissue repertoires likely differ. Shared clonotypes across all four donors exceeded non-shared ones in generation probability.

Turning to this clone: Its antigen remains unidentified.

Healthy adults negative for HIV, lacking recent acute infections or vaccinations, served as donors. The study ran the assay at deep level. The method was immunoSEQ multiplex PCR; TCRdb's version includes in-frame clones alone and lacks a portion of them. The table has roughly 1.5 million clones, 95% to 99% seen once. Sequenced material: naive CD4+ T cells sorted from blood. Subset defined: CD45RA+ positively selected. This TCR derives from a man aged 25-45 years in good health.

The CDR3 here is CASPTRTQYF. CDR3 bases: TGTGCCAGCCCCACAAGGACCCAGTACTTC. The V and J genes are TRBV6-5 and TRBJ2-5, with D uncertain. The V end lost 8 bases, the J end lost 7 bases, and 8 bases lay between the germline ends. The CDR3 extends over 10 amino acids. Per germline, CDR1 MNHEY and CDR2 SVGAGI.